This TCR beta chain was identified in a study of cytomegalovirus exposure and HLA in healthy donors. Study conclusions and caveats: There were over 150 TCR beta chains listed as cytomegalovirus-associated. Subsequent analysis revealed that first-cohort TCR clusters tended to co-occur in the approximately 120 validation repertoires.

Libraries were prepared by immunoSEQ multiplex PCR; TCRdb keeps only in-frame clonotypes and omits some of them. The table lists under 350,000 clones, about 86% of them singletons. Only one count was recorded for this clone. Its target is not known. The ends lost 4 bases at V and 3 bases at J; junction bases unmatched: 10. The germline V gene has CDR1 GTSNPN and CDR2 SVGIG (reference sequence). This CDR3 is 15 amino acids long. The TCR sequence derives from a woman aged 18 to 35 in good health and CMV-seronegative. Sequencing input: PBMCs. The chain uses TRBV30 and TRBJ2-5; 8 bases map to TRBD2. CDR3 DNA sequence: TGTGCCTGGACTCTAGCGGCGGGAGGAAAAGAGACCCAGTACTTC. Amino acids: CAWTLAAGGKETQYF. Based on the CDR3 plus reference TRBV30 and TRBJ2-5, the full variable domain is SQTIHQWPATLVQPVGSPLSLECTVEGTSNPNLYWYRQAAGRGLQLLFYSVGIGQISSEVPQNLSASRPQDRQFILSSKKLLLSDSGFYLCAWTLAAGGKETQYFGPGTRLLVL.